The source of this TCR beta chain is a study of vaccination and CD4 T cells after COVID-19. Broader study findings: Vaccine-specific clones numbering 304 of 307 showed spike mono-reactivity in convalescent patients.

The Oncomine TCR Beta short-read assay sequenced DNA from cultured CD4+ T cells. Genomic DNA was extracted from cultured CD4+ T cells. TCRdb recomputed calls from the PCR reads with MiXCR, one row per CDR3 protein. The sample lists more than 15,000 distinct CDR3 sequences; around three quarters were seen once. This clonotype was picked up a small number of times. Its antigen remains unknown. This CDR3 comprises 14 residues. V was shortened by 4 bases and J by 4 bases, with 13 bases between the two germline ends. Germline values: CDR1 SGHTA, CDR2 FQGNSA. Treatment of the sample: approximately nine-day PBMC culture with coronavirus spike peptide pools or control peptides (ViraFEST assay). Expansion of antigen-specific T cells with peptide pools by ViraFEST preceded sequencing of TCRs.

V gene TRBV7-2 combines with J gene TRBJ1-1; no clear D. Input material: CD4+ T cells from blood, cultured in vitro. The TCR was taken from a human donor who had recovered from COVID-19. CDR3 nucleotide sequence: TGTGCCAGCAGCTCGTCCCCACTAAGCACTGAAGCTTTCTTT. Protein: CASSSSPLSTEAFF.